What follows are 15 T cell receptor beta chains derived from one specimen sequenced in a study of cytomegalovirus exposure and HLA in healthy donors. TCRdb's table, derived via immunoSEQ multiplex PCR, lists solely in-frame clones and lacks some. The table records about 250,000 clones, roughly 90% of them present only once. The sequenced sample was PBMCs. All receptors derive from a man between 18 and 29 years old in good health and CMV-seropositive.

The chain couples TRBV7-2 to TRBJ1-5; no clear D. The CDR3 is made up of 15 amino acids. The V end lost 5 bases, the J end lost 0 bases, and 11 bases lay between the germline ends. Germline V gene sequence: CDR1 SGHTA, CDR2 FQGNSA. The CDR3 reads CASSPEGFSNQPQHF. CDR3 DNA: TGTGCCAGCAGCCCCGAGGGATTTAGCAATCAGCCCCAGCATTTT.

The CDR3 reads CASSLVPRTTYEQYF. The CDR3 region has the DNA TGTGCCAGCAGCTTAGTCCCCAGGACTACCTACGAGCAGTACTTC. This chain joins TRBV7-2 and TRBJ2-7, with D tentatively TRBD2 (6 bases). Germline CDR1 is SGHTA and CDR2 is FQGNSA. Trimming took 1 base from V and 2 from J, leaving 12 bases between them. This CDR3 region has 15 residues.

This chain links TRBV2 with TRBJ1-2; 8 bases fit TRBD1. CDR1 and CDR2 (germline): SNHLY, FYNNEI. This CDR3 is 14 amino acids long. V gave up 6 bases and J gave up 0 bases; unmatched junction bases: 3. CDR3 nucleotides: TGTGCCAGCAGCTCACAGGGGGCTAACTATGGCTACACCTTC. Residues: CASSSQGANYGYTF.

J is TRBJ1-2 and V is TRBV9; no clear D gene. V lost 6 bases and J lost 4, with 16 bases in between. CDR3 length equals 14 residues. Per germline, CDR1 SGDLS and CDR2 YYNGEE. Here the CDR3 DNA reads TGTGCCAGCACCGAAGGAGGGCGCGGCTATGGCTACACCTTC. Translation: CASTEGGRGYGYTF.

The chain uses TRBV7-2 and TRBJ2-3, with 8 bases that match TRBD2. Germline V CDR1 and CDR2: SGHTA, FQGNSA. The CDR3 loop spans 15 amino acids. Trimming removed 4 bases from V and 6 bases from J; junction bases left unmatched: 9. The DNA for the CDR3 is TGTGCCAGCAGCTCACTGGGGACTAGGGGGGATACGCAGTATTTT. This gives the protein CASSSLGTRGDTQYF. The variable domain in full, completed from reference TRBV7-2 and TRBJ2-3, reads GAGVSQSPSNKVTEKGKDVELRCDPISGHTALYWYRQSLGQGLEFLIYFQGNSAPDKSGLPSDRFSAERTGGSVSTLTIQRTQQEDSAVYLCASSSLGTRGDTQYFGPGTRLTVL.

The rearrangement joins TRBV2 to TRBJ1-1; D not resolved. Trimming removed 1 base at V and 1 base at J, with 4 bases between. The CDR3 covers 13 residues. From germline, CDR1 is SNHLY and CDR2 FYNNEI. The CDR3 DNA reads TGTGCCAGCAGTGAAGAGAGGAACACTGAAGCTTTCTTT. This translates into CASSEERNTEAFF.

The rearrangement uses TRBV6-1 and TRBJ2-3; tentatively, D is TRBD2 (6 bases). Germline V gene sequence: CDR1 MNHNS, CDR2 SASEGT. This CDR3 region has 17 residues. V was trimmed by 0 bases and J by 1 base, leaving 14 bases between them. CDR3 nucleotide sequence: TGTGCCAGCAGTGAAGCGCCAGGCGGGATAGGCACAGATACGCAGTATTTT. It encodes CASSEAPGGIGTDTQYF.

V and J are TRBV5-5 and TRBJ1-1; D not resolved. This CDR3 comprises 13 residues. The germline V gene has CDR1 SGHKS and CDR2 YYEKEE (reference sequence). Deletions cut 8 bases from V and 1 base from J, with 12 bases between. The DNA of the CDR3 is TGTGCCAGTCTTGTATTTGGGAACACTGAAGCTTTCTTT. It translates to CASLVFGNTEAFF.

The chain has TRBV11-2 and TRBJ2-3, with D uncertain. The CDR3 sequence is 13 residues long. Looked up from germline, CDR1 is SGHAT and CDR2 is FQNNGV. V was clipped by 1 base and J by 6 bases, with 8 bases between them. This chain's CDR3 is CASSLGPRDTQYF. The CDR3 nucleotides are TGTGCCAGCAGCTTAGGGCCCAGGGATACGCAGTATTTT.

The DNA for the CDR3 is TGTGCCAGCACCAAGACAGGGACCTACGAGCAGTACTTC. Its protein is CASTKTGTYEQYF. This chain connects TRBV6-5 to TRBJ2-7, with 7 bases that match TRBD1. The germline CDR1 and CDR2 sequences are MNHEY and SVGAGI. With V trimmed by 7 bases and J by 2 bases, 5 bases remained unmatched. CDR3 length: 13 residues.

J is TRBJ2-1 and V is TRBV6-1, with D perhaps being TRBD1 or TRBD2 (6 bases each). The CDR3 length is 14 residues. Trimming took off 9 bases at V and 5 bases at J, with 17 bases between the two ends. From germline, CDR1 is MNHNS and CDR2 SASEGT. CDR3 protein: CASRGAGWDNEQFF. In DNA form, the CDR3 reads TGTGCCAGTAGGGGGGCAGGGTGGGACAATGAGCAGTTCTTC.

The chain recombines TRBV19 with TRBJ1-2, with D possibly TRBD1 on 6 matching bases. This CDR3 has 14 amino acids. With 6 bases removed from V and 4 bases from J, the gap between germline ends came to 15 bases. Germline V CDR1 and CDR2: LNHDA, SQIVND (reference sequence). The CDR3 sequence is CASSLTGISYGYTF. Here the CDR3 DNA reads TGTGCCAGTAGCCTAACAGGGATTAGCTATGGCTACACCTTC. The variable domain in full, with the rest retrieved from reference TRBV19 and TRBJ1-2, is DGGITQSPKYLFRKEGQNVTLSCEQNLNHDAMYWYRQDPGQGLRLIYYSQIVNDFQKGDIAEGYSVSREKKESFPLTVTSAQKNPTAFYLCASSLTGISYGYTFGSGTRLTVV.

The chain recombines TRBV6-4 with TRBJ2-3; 7 positions match TRBD2. The CDR3 is 14 amino acids. Per germline, CDR1 MRHNA and CDR2 SNTAGT. V lost 4 bases and J lost 1; bases outside the gene matches: 2. CDR3 sequence reads: CASSVAGRTDTQYF. DNA of the CDR3: TGTGCCAGCAGTGTAGCGGGCCGCACAGATACGCAGTATTTT.

CDR3 sequence: CASSRRTARGETQYF. The CDR3 region has the DNA TGTGCCAGCAGCCGCAGGACAGCTCGGGGGGAGACCCAGTACTTC. The V gene is TRBV11-3, the J gene TRBJ2-5; D tentatively reads TRBD1 or TRBD2 (6 bases each). The germline CDR1 and CDR2 sequences are SGHNT and YENEEA. With 5 bases removed from V and 5 bases from J, the gap between germline ends came to 18 bases. The CDR3 length is 15 residues. Complete variable domain (other parts from reference TRBV11-3 and TRBJ2-5): EAGVVQSPRYKIIEKKQPVAFWCNPISGHNTLYWYLQNLGQGPELLIRYENEEAVDDSQLPKDRFSAERLKGVDSTLKIQPAELGDSAVYLCASSRRTARGETQYFGPGTRLLVL.

The chain couples TRBV7-9 to TRBJ2-7; possible D gene TRBD1, 6 bases. In germline, CDR1 is SEHNR, CDR2 FQNEAQ (reference sequence). V lost 4 bases, J lost 0 bases, and 10 bases lay in between. The CDR3 runs 14 residues. CDR3: CASSSRDISYEQYF. In DNA, the CDR3 is TGTGCCAGCAGCTCCCGGGACATCTCCTACGAGCAGTACTTC. The full variable domain, completed using reference TRBV7-9 and TRBJ2-7, is DTGVSQNPRHKITKRGQNVTFRCDPISEHNRLYWYRQTLGQGPEFLTYFQNEAQLEKSRLLSDRFSAERPKGSFSTLEIQRTEQGDSAMYLCASSSRDISYEQYFGPGTRLTVT.